The 29 T cell receptor beta chains below were found in one sample sequenced in a study of T cells after yellow fever vaccination. TCRdb analysed the 5' RACE reads with MiXCR anew, one entry per CDR3 protein. Here the sample spans over 300,000 distinct CDR3 sequences, roughly 3.5% being singletons. The sample here was PBMCs, taken on the day of the yellow fever booster vaccination. The receptors shown here come from a man between 18 and 35 years old who received the YFV17D yellow fever vaccine.

The genes are TRBV25-1 and TRBJ2-1, with TRBD1 matching over 7 bases. V shed 9 bases, J shed 3 bases, and the junction held 11 bases outside the gene matches. This CDR3 is 15 amino acids long. The V gene's germline CDR1 is MGHDK and CDR2 SYGVNS. In nucleotides, the CDR3 is TGTGCCAGTTCTAAAGGGGGCGCCGGCTACAATGAGCAGTTCTTC. It encodes CASSKGGAGYNEQFF.

This clonotype was found many times. The chain couples TRBV7-6 to TRBJ2-3, with 10 positions matching TRBD2. The V gene's germline CDR1 is SGHVS and CDR2 FNYEAQ. The CDR3 length is 16 residues. The V and J ends lost 2 bases and 1 base, in that order; junction bases with no gene match: 3. The CDR3 region is CASSLPSGGGTDTQYF. The CDR3 DNA sequence: TGTGCCAGCAGCTTACCAAGCGGGGGGGGCACAGATACGCAGTATTTT.

At least ten counts were recorded for this clonotype. This rearrangement joins TRBV29-1 to TRBJ2-1, with TRBD2 matching over 7 bases. V shed 3 bases and J 7 bases; nucleotides not matched to a gene: 3. CDR3 size: 12 residues. From germline, CDR1 is SQVTM and CDR2 ANQGSEA. CDR3 loop: CSVDGGGNEQFF. The CDR3 coding sequence is TGCAGCGTTGACGGGGGAGGGAATGAGCAGTTCTTC.

This clonotype was found a few times. The rearrangement uses TRBV7-2 and TRBJ2-3; 15 nucleotides align to TRBD2. The CDR3 is made up of 19 amino acids. CDR1 is SGHTA, CDR2 FQGNSA, per germline. Germline trimming cut 1 base from V and 2 bases from J; bases unmatched to any gene: 7. The CDR3 spells CASSLVRTSGGALTDTQYF. The CDR3 nucleotides read TGTGCCAGCAGCTTAGTACGGACTAGCGGGGGGGCCCTCACAGATACGCAGTATTTT.

The gene calls are TRBV3-1 and TRBJ2-1; TRBD1 might be the D (7 bases). The V end lost 2 bases, the J end lost 4 bases, and 15 bases lay between the germline ends. Germline V gives CDR1 LGHDT, CDR2 YNNKEL (reference sequence). The length of the CDR3 is 16 residues. This CDR3 reads CASSQRDPGGYNEQFF. CDR3 bases: TGTGCCAGCAGCCAAAGGGACCCAGGGGGGTACAATGAGCAGTTCTTC.

This chain connects TRBV20-1 to TRBJ2-1, with a weak D call TRBD2 (7 bases). The V and J ends lost 1 base and 0 bases respectively, with 19 bases between them. Germline V gene data show CDR1 as DFQATT and CDR2 as SNEGSKA (reference sequence). This CDR3 region has 18 residues. The CDR3 sequence is CSARANGGPSSSYNEQFF. For the CDR3, the DNA is TGCAGTGCTAGAGCCAACGGGGGGCCGTCGAGCTCCTACAATGAGCAGTTCTTC.

The chain is built from TRBV5-6 and TRBJ2-2, with a possible D match to TRBD2 (5 bases). The CDR3 runs to 16 residues. CDR1 is SGHDT, CDR2 YYEEEE, per germline. The germline V and J ends were trimmed by 3 bases and 4 bases, with 16 bases remaining between them. DNA of the CDR3: TGTGCCAGCAGCTCTGGGCCGCAACTAGGCACCGGGGAGCTGTTTTTT. Amino acid sequence: CASSSGPQLGTGELFF.

This clonotype appeared many times. The chain employs TRBV5-6 and TRBJ1-5, with a possible D match to TRBD1 (5 bases). The CDR3 extends over 14 amino acids. Germline V gene data show CDR1 as SGHDT and CDR2 as YYEEEE. V lost 5 bases and J 7 bases, leaving 16 bases between the germline ends. The CDR3 protein is CASSTEGLGQPQHF. The CDR3, as DNA: TGTGCCAGCAGTACGGAGGGGCTTGGCCAGCCCCAGCATTTT.

This clonotype was detected ten times or more. The V call is TRBV27, the J call TRBJ1-5; no clear D gene. In germline, CDR1 is MNHEY, CDR2 SMNVEV (reference sequence). V was clipped by 3 bases and J by 6 bases, with 9 bases between them. The CDR3 sequence is 13 residues long. The CDR3 protein is CASSLSGGQPQHF. The CDR3 DNA sequence: TGTGCCAGCAGTTTGAGCGGCGGTCAGCCCCAGCATTTT.

This clonotype was found a few times. The chain is built from TRBV5-1 and TRBJ1-4; 11 bases are a match to TRBD1. The V gene's germline CDR1 is SGHRS and CDR2 YFSETQ. Trimming at V came to 3 bases and at J to 5 bases, leaving 6 bases not matched to a gene. This CDR3 is 16 amino acids long. The CDR3 spells CASSYGQGAANEKLFF. The CDR3 DNA follows: TGCGCCAGCAGCTACGGACAGGGGGCGGCAAATGAAAAACTGTTTTTT.

In this sample, this clonotype turned up many times. The chain employs TRBV29-1 and TRBJ1-4, with D hard to call. Germline V lookup: CDR1 SQVTM, CDR2 ANQGSEA. The CDR3 runs to 14 residues. The V gene lost 1 base and the J gene lost 0 bases, with 6 bases spanning the gap. CDR3 DNA: TGCAGCGTTGAAGCGGGCGCAACTAATGAAAAACTGTTTTTT. Protein: CSVEAGATNEKLFF.

The V gene is TRBV20-1, the J gene TRBJ2-3; D perhaps matches TRBD1 (5 bases). Germline CDR1 DFQATT, CDR2 SNEGSKA (reference sequence). The CDR3 runs 14 residues. V shed 2 bases and J shed 0 bases, with 9 bases lying between them. The CDR3 DNA is TGCAGTGCTAGAAGGCAGGGCAGCACAGATACGCAGTATTTT. Encoded protein: CSARRQGSTDTQYF.

The table lists this clonotype with many counts. The J gene is TRBJ1-2, the V gene TRBV18, with TRBD1 as a possible D gene (5 bases). CDR1 and CDR2 from the germline V gene are KGHSH and LQKENI. The CDR3 covers 16 residues. Trimming shortened V by 0 bases and J by 4 bases, and 15 bases separated the two germline ends. CDR3 sequence (DNA): TGTGCCAGCTCACCACCGGCGTCAGGGCCACTCTATGGCTACACCTTC. Protein product: CASSPPASGPLYGYTF.

This clonotype was seen ten or more times. The CDR3 nucleotides read TGCGCCAGCAGCTTGTGGGGGGGGAACGACGAGCAGTACTTC. It translates to CASSLWGGNDEQYF. The chain couples TRBV5-1 to TRBJ2-7; 7 bases fit TRBD2. Trimming cost V 1 base and J 5 bases; bases outside gene matches: 6. The CDR3 has 14 amino acids. Germline V gives CDR1 SGHRS, CDR2 YFSETQ. Drawing the rest from reference TRBV5-1 and TRBJ2-7, the complete variable domain is KAGVTQTPRYLIKTRGQQVTLSCSPISGHRSVSWYQQTPGQGLQFLFEYFSETQRNKGNFPGRFSGRQFSNSRSEMNVSTLELGDSALYLCASSLWGGNDEQYFGPGTRLTVT.

The gene calls are TRBV6-1 and TRBJ1-1, with D perhaps TRBD1 (6 bases). Germline assignment: CDR1 MNHNS and CDR2 SASEGT. The V and J ends lost 6 bases and 8 bases respectively, with 19 bases between them. The CDR3 consists of 14 residues. The CDR3 bases are TGTGCCAGCAGCGGTACAGGGTCTCGTCTGGAAGCTTTCTTT. It translates to CASSGTGSRLEAFF.

This clonotype was seen a few times. V and J are TRBV5-6 and TRBJ1-1; D unresolved. This CDR3 is 15 amino acids long. Germline values: CDR1 SGHDT, CDR2 YYEEEE. The germline V and J ends were trimmed by 4 bases and 1 base, with 14 bases remaining between them. In nucleotides, the CDR3 is TGTGCCAGCAGCCGCTGGGAGACACCGAACACTGAAGCTTTCTTT. It codes for CASSRWETPNTEAFF.

This clonotype showed up just a few times. The V call is TRBV4-2, the J call TRBJ2-7, with 7 bases lining up with TRBD2. CDR1 and CDR2 (germline): LGHNA, YNFKEQ. This CDR3 comprises 18 residues. V shed 0 bases and J 0 bases; nucleotides not matched to a gene: 11. The CDR3 DNA sequence: TGTGCCAGCAGCCAAGACCCGCAGGGAGGGGACGGCTCCTACGAGCAGTACTTC. Translated, it gives CASSQDPQGGDGSYEQYF.

This clonotype was observed a handful of times. The chain combines TRBV10-3 with TRBJ1-2; D is unresolved. CDR3 length: 11 amino acids. Trimming removed 11 bases at V and 6 bases at J, with 13 bases between. CDR1 is ENHRY and CDR2 is SYGVKD in the germline V gene. The CDR3 nucleotides are TGTGCCGTCGACGAGGGAAATGGCTACACCTTC. Translation: CAVDEGNGYTF.

The gene calls are TRBV5-6 and TRBJ2-1; the match to TRBD1 covers 10 bases. CDR1 and CDR2 (germline): SGHDT, YYEEEE. This CDR3 comprises 15 residues. V trimming: 4 bases; J trimming: 5 bases; junction bases outside the gene matches: 6. The DNA for the CDR3 is TGTGCCAGCAGCCTTTCCGGGACAGGGGACAATGAGCAGTTCTTC. The encoded protein is CASSLSGTGDNEQFF.

This clonotype was picked up many times. The chain employs TRBV6-5 and TRBJ2-7, with D tentatively TRBD2 (5 bases). This CDR3 has 18 residues. In germline, CDR1 is MNHEY, CDR2 SVGAGI. Trimming shortened V by 0 bases and J by 2 bases, and 20 bases separated the two germline ends. CDR3 nucleotides: TGTGCCAGCAGTTACTCGAGGGAGACCTTCCACTTGACCTACGAGCAGTACTTC. This encodes CASSYSRETFHLTYEQYF.

The J gene is TRBJ1-1, the V gene TRBV3-1; D may be TRBD1 (5 bases). Germline loops: CDR1 LGHDT, CDR2 YNNKEL (reference sequence). V shed 4 bases and J shed 4 bases, with 16 bases lying between them. This CDR3 spans 15 amino acids. CDR3 amino acids: CASSPGSGLGTEAFF. In nucleotides, the CDR3 is TGTGCCAGCAGCCCGGGGTCAGGGTTGGGCACTGAAGCTTTCTTT.

This clonotype was seen only a few times. V is TRBV18 and J is TRBJ2-3, with D possibly matching TRBD2 (6 bases). The V gene's germline CDR1 is KGHSH and CDR2 LQKENI. The CDR3 is made up of 16 amino acids. Trimming took off 3 bases at V and 0 bases at J, with 13 bases between the two ends. The CDR3 is CASSPTPGVSTDTQYF. CDR3 DNA: TGTGCCAGCTCACCCACTCCGGGGGTTAGCACAGATACGCAGTATTTT.

The chain carries TRBV7-2 and TRBJ1-1; D is possibly TRBD1 (6 bases). CDR3 length: 15 residues. Trimming shortened V by 4 bases and J by 0 bases, and 12 bases separated the two germline ends. Germline V gene data show CDR1 as SGHTA and CDR2 as FQGNSA. DNA for the CDR3: TGTGCCAGCAGCTCCTCCGGGACATTGAACACTGAAGCTTTCTTT. This translates into CASSSSGTLNTEAFF.

There are many counts of this clonotype. This chain links TRBV5-1 with TRBJ2-3; the D gene could be TRBD1 or TRBD2 (5 bases each). With 3 bases removed from V and 0 bases from J, the gap between germline ends came to 14 bases. CDR1 and CDR2 (germline): SGHRS, YFSETQ. This CDR3 is 16 amino acids long. The CDR3 sequence is CASSSPGTASTDTQYF. CDR3 nucleotides: TGCGCCAGCAGCTCTCCCGGGACGGCTAGCACAGATACGCAGTATTTT.

This clonotype was counted ten times or more. Its ends do not fully match the called genes, so a read error is possible. J is TRBJ2-3 and V is TRBV7-2; tentatively, D is TRBD2 (5 bases). The CDR3 is made up of 16 amino acids. Germline lookup yields CDR1 SGHTA and CDR2 FQGNSA. The CDR3 reads CASSLAGGPSTDTQYF. The CDR3 coding sequence is TGCGCCAGCAGCTTGGCCGGCGGGCCTAGCACAGATACGCAGTATTTT.

The table lists this clonotype with a few counts. This chain uses TRBV23-1 with TRBJ1-6; no firm D call. TRBV23-1 is annotated as an ORF whose role is uncertain. This CDR3 is built from 13 residues. V lost 4 bases to trimming and J lost 10 bases, with 11 bases between them. CDR3 sequence (DNA): TGCGCCAGCAGTCCCGACACCTACTCACCCCTCCACTTT. It translates to CASSPDTYSPLHF.

In its sample, this clonotype was seen once. A single base separates this from a much larger clone, so it may be a read error. V usage is TRBV6-1 and J usage is TRBJ2-5, with D possibly TRBD2 on 7 matching bases. CDR1 is MNHNS and CDR2 is SASEGT in the germline V gene. The CDR3 length is 15 residues. The V end lost 6 bases, the J end lost 1 base, and 15 bases lay between the germline ends. Here the CDR3 reads CASRGWRGLQETQYF. CDR3 DNA sequence: TGTGCCAGCAGGGGATGGCGGGGGCTCCAAGAGACCCAGTACTTC.

V usage is TRBV5-1 and J usage is TRBJ1-2; D gene uncertain. CDR1 is SGHRS, CDR2 YFSETQ, per germline. The CDR3 sequence is 13 residues long. The ends were cut back, 4 bases at V and 8 bases at J, with 15 bases in the middle. The CDR3 reads CASSLPPSGGYTF. The DNA for the CDR3 is TGCGCCAGCAGCCTACCACCCTCGGGCGGCTACACCTTC.

The V call is TRBV12-3 or TRBV12-4, the J call TRBJ1-2; D possibly corresponds to TRBD1 (5 bases). Deletions cut 2 bases from V and 2 bases from J, with 6 bases between. The CDR3 has 13 amino acids. CDR3 region: CASSLRQNYGYTF. CDR3 DNA sequence: TGTGCCAGCAGTTTAAGACAGAACTATGGCTACACCTTC.